Below are 5 T cell receptor beta chains sequenced from a single sample in a study of CD8 T cells in Susac syndrome. The RNA, roughly 0.45 to 1 ug, was put through reverse transcription using random hexamers. One entry per CDR3 protein, called by TCRdb with MiXCR from the immunoSEQ multiplex PCR reads. The profile covers a few hundred thousand distinct CDR3 sequences, with around 95% appearing a single time and about 0.088% taken by the ten largest. The sequencing input was CD4+ T cells from PBMCs. The receptors originated from a human donor with multiple sclerosis.

The V gene is TRBV27, the J gene TRBJ1-5; 11 nucleotides agree with TRBD1. CDR3 length equals 16 residues. Germline CDR1 MNHEY, CDR2 SMNVEV (reference sequence). V shed 0 bases, J shed 5 bases, and the junction held 3 bases outside the gene matches. DNA for the CDR3: TGTGCCAGCAGTTTATCCGGGACAGGGGGACATCAGCCCCAGCATTTT. Amino acids: CASSLSGTGGHQPQHF.

The chain combines TRBV20-1 with TRBJ2-5; possible D gene TRBD2, 5 bases. V was pared by 5 bases and J by 3 bases, with 10 bases between. CDR3 size: 12 residues. Germline CDR1 and CDR2: DFQATT and SNEGSKA (reference sequence). The CDR3 spells CSALTREETQYF. Here the CDR3 DNA reads TGCAGTGCTCTTACTAGGGAAGAGACCCAGTACTTC.

The chain carries TRBV27 and TRBJ2-7; weak D call: TRBD2 (6 bases). This CDR3 comprises 12 residues. The V gene lost 5 bases and the J gene lost 6 bases, with 11 bases spanning the gap. The germline V gene encodes CDR1 MNHEY and CDR2 SMNVEV (reference sequence). Here the CDR3 reads CASSPPSAEQYF. The CDR3 DNA reads TGTGCCAGCAGTCCCCCTAGCGCCGAGCAGTACTTC.

The chain carries TRBV25-1 and TRBJ1-2; TRBD1 agrees at 9 bases. CDR3 length: 17 residues. The V gene's germline CDR1 is MGHDK and CDR2 SYGVNS. V gave up 4 bases and J gave up 0 bases; unmatched junction bases: 9. This chain's CDR3 is CASSATPGQGANYGYTF. The CDR3, as DNA: TGTGCCAGCAGTGCAACTCCGGGACAGGGAGCTAACTATGGCTACACCTTC.

The chain employs TRBV5-1 and TRBJ2-1, with D possibly called TRBD1 or TRBD2 (5 bases each). The length of the CDR3 is 15 residues. Trimming pared 4 bases from V and 6 bases from J, leaving 17 bases between. Germline-derived CDR1 and CDR2 are SGHRS and YFSETQ. The CDR3 coding sequence is TGCGCCAGCAGCCCGACTGGTTCGAGGGGCAATGAGCAGTTCTTC. Its translation: CASSPTGSRGNEQFF.